Sequencing of this T cell receptor beta chain was carried out in a study of Tregs in tolerant kidney transplant recipients. Turning to the study itself: Mixed chimerism was transient after nonmyeloablative marrow transplants from related graft donors.

The germline V gene encodes CDR1 GTSNPN and CDR2 SVGIG (reference sequence). Trimming removed 0 bases from V and 5 bases from J; junction bases left unmatched: 5. The CDR3 runs 16 residues. This clone was observed a single time. TCRdb's copy holds only in-frame clones and misses some; the assay was immunoSEQ multiplex PCR. The data contain some 70,000 clones, 70% to 90% of them singletons. The sequencing here drew on CD4+ T cells from blood, taken before the transplant. This chain links TRBV30 with TRBJ2-5; 14 positions agree with TRBD2. This TCR derives from a human donor who received a combined kidney and bone marrow transplant. The CDR3 DNA reads as TGTGCCTGGAGTGTACGACGACTAGCGGGAGGGGAGACCCAGTACTTC. Translating gives CAWSVRRLAGGETQYF.